This T cell receptor (beta chain) was observed in a study of blood T cell repertoires in COVID-19. Study in general: PBMCs, B-cell-depleted T cells, or T cells were the source of the cDNA or gDNA that made up the material.

Assay used: immunoSEQ multiplex PCR; TCRdb lists only in-frame clones, some missing. The sample gives about 74,000 clones, around nine tenths of which show up once; less than 3% is in the top ten. The sample consisted of peripheral blood. This TCR derives from a man between 65 and 79 years old with active or convalescent COVID-19.

The CDR3 coding sequence is TGTGCCAGCAGCCATCTCTGGACAGGGGGAAACTATGGCTACACCTTC. This translates into CASSHLWTGGNYGYTF. The gene calls are TRBV3-1 (or the pseudogene TRBV3-2) and TRBJ1-2; 10 bases map to TRBD1. The CDR3 loop spans 16 amino acids. J gave up 2 bases and V 3 bases, and 6 bases lay outside the gene matches. Per germline, CDR1 LGHDT and CDR2 YNNKEL (reference sequence).